One sample yielded the 7 T cell receptor beta chains listed below, sequenced in a study of read filtering for tumor transcriptome and immune sequencing. Molecular barcoded adaptors covering alpha/delta and beta/gamma chains were used on around 370 ng RNA. TCRdb re-analysed the reads in MiXCR, keeping a single row per CDR3 protein. The sample shows roughly 130,000 distinct CDR3 sequences, 13% of them seen only once. Sequenced input: a population of CD138-negative cells sorted from bone marrow. The source is a donor aged 40 or older with multiple myeloma.

In its sample, this clonotype was seen many times. This chain links TRBV2 with TRBJ1-5; maybe TRBD1 (6 bases). The germline CDR1 and CDR2 sequences are SNHLY and FYNNEI. Trimming took 6 bases from V and 7 from J, leaving 19 bases between them. The CDR3 spans 15 residues. CDR3: CASSPDTGSRQPQHF. In DNA form, the CDR3 reads TGTGCCAGCAGCCCAGATACAGGGAGTAGACAGCCCCAGCATTTT.

This clonotype occurred many times. The chain's CDR3 is CASRPGGTYEQYF. CDR3 in DNA: TGTGCCAGCCGCCCAGGGGGGACCTACGAGCAGTACTTC. The chain combines TRBV3-1 with TRBJ2-7; possibly TRBD1 for D (7 bases). The CDR3 consists of 13 residues. Per germline, CDR1 LGHDT and CDR2 YNNKEL (reference sequence). Trimming shortened V by 8 bases and J by 2 bases, and 13 bases separated the two germline ends.

In its sample, this clonotype was seen many times. The rearrangement uses TRBV20-1 and TRBJ1-1; perhaps TRBD1 as D (6 bases). The CDR3 has 14 amino acids. Trimming cost V 3 bases and J 0 bases, with 11 bases left between them. From germline, CDR1 is DFQATT and CDR2 SNEGSKA (reference sequence). CDR3 coding DNA: TGCAGTGCTAGGACAGGCGTCATGAACACTGAAGCTTTCTTT. Residues: CSARTGVMNTEAFF.

This clonotype was counted many times. The gene calls are TRBV2 and TRBJ2-4; 7 bases are shared with TRBD1. The germline V gene has CDR1 SNHLY and CDR2 FYNNEI. The CDR3 extends over 11 amino acids. V was clipped by 10 bases and J by 8 bases; unmatched bases: 5. CDR3 residues: CATDRADIQYF. For the CDR3, the DNA is TGTGCCACCGACAGGGCGGACATTCAGTACTTC.

The V call is TRBV29-1, the J call TRBJ2-3, with TRBD2 matching over 8 bases. The CDR3 spans 13 residues. The germline CDR1 and CDR2 sequences are SQVTM and ANQGSEA. J lost 1 base, V lost 7 bases, and 4 bases had no gene match. CDR3 coding DNA: TGCAGCGGACTGCGGGAGGGCACAGATACGCAGTATTTT. It translates to CSGLREGTDTQYF.

In this sample, this clonotype turned up many times. The chain has TRBV6-1 and TRBJ1-2; D ambiguous. The CDR3 is made up of 12 amino acids. V lost 6 bases and J 1 base, leaving 6 bases between the germline ends. The germline V gene encodes CDR1 MNHNS and CDR2 SASEGT. The CDR3 here is CASRGDNYGYTF. The CDR3 coding sequence is TGTGCCAGCAGGGGAGATAACTATGGCTACACCTTC.

This clonotype was seen many times. V gene TRBV28 combines with J gene TRBJ2-3; 13 bases align to TRBD2. This CDR3 comprises 20 residues. V dropped 6 bases and J dropped 2; count of bases not matched to a gene: 17. Germline V gene sequence: CDR1 MDHEN, CDR2 SYDVKM. CDR3 protein: CASSLTASTSGRAHTDTQYF. The CDR3, as DNA: TGTGCCAGCAGCTTAACTGCGTCAACTAGCGGGAGGGCTCACACAGATACGCAGTATTTT.